The entry below gives a single TCR beta chain sequence along with its context. Its specificity is not known. The entry originates in a study of blood T cells in healthy people across ages. Study in general: There was about one barcoded beta molecule captured by template switching per two T cells. Study-level findings and limits: Strong correlation linked observed beta diversity and percent naive T cells.

Each donor's blood draw was approximately 10 milliliters of peripheral blood. A second 7 to 11 cycle PCR used barcoded and J-beta primers. TCRdb independently ran MiXCR on the 5' RACE reads; one entry per CDR3 protein. The sample lists hundreds of thousands of distinct CDR3 sequences, 20% to 25% occurring once. The sequenced sample was blood. The TCR comes from a man between 65 and 85 years old in good health.

CDR3 sequence reads: CASSPRAGEINEQFF. CDR3 bases: TGTGCCAGCTCCCCAAGGGCGGGGGAAATTAATGAGCAGTTCTTC. The chain recombines TRBV18 with TRBJ2-1, with 7 bases lining up with TRBD2. V was clipped by 6 bases and J by 7 bases; unmatched bases: 12. The germline gives CDR1 KGHSH, CDR2 LQKENI. The CDR3 totals 15 residues. Based on the CDR3 plus reference TRBV18 and TRBJ2-1, the full variable domain is NAGVMQNPRHLVRRRGQEARLRCSPMKGHSHVYWYRQLPEEGLKFMVYLQKENIIDESGMPKERFSAEFPKEGPSILRIQQVVRGDSAAYFCASSPRAGEINEQFFGPGTRLTVL.